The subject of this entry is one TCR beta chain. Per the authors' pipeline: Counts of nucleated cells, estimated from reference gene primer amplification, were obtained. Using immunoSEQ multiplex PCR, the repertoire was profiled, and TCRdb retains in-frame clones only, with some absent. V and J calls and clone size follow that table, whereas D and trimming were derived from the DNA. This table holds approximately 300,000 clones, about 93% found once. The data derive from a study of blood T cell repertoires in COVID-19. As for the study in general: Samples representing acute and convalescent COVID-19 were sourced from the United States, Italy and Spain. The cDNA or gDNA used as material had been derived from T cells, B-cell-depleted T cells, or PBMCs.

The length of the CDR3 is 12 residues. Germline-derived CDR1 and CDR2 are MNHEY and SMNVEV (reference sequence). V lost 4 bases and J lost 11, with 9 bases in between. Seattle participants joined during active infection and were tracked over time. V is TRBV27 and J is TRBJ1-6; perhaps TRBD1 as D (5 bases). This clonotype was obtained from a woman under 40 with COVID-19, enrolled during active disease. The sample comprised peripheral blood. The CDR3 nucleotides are TGTGCCAGCAGTTCTGCAGGGACACCCCTCCACTTT. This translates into CASSSAGTPLHF.